A selection of T cell receptor beta chains follows, all from one sample in a study of T cell responses to AZD1222 COVID-19 vaccine. Using immunoSEQ multiplex PCR, the repertoire was profiled, and TCRdb retains in-frame clones only, with some absent. The sample lists 90,000 to 120,000 clones, about 89% occurring once. This specimen consisted of peripheral blood, obtained on day 0 of AZD1222 vaccination. These receptors were collected from an adult in good health. Each CDR3 is given with its conserved first and last residue. A D gene is named only where the DNA matches it firmly. Not every row has a clone size; where given, it reads once, few, many or a size class.

-,-,TRBV5-4,TRBJ2-2,CASSLWGPGELFF,TGTGCCAGCAGCTTGTGGGGGCCCGGGGAGCTGTTTTTT
-,-,TRBV11-3,TRBJ1-3,CASSERRGNTIYF,TGTGCCAGCAGCGAACGGCGGGGAAACACCATATATTTT
-,-,TRBV10-3,TRBJ2-5,CAISGGYQETQYF,TGTGCCATCAGTGGAGGGTACCAAGAGACCCAGTACTTC
-,TRBD2,TRBV3-1/TRBV3-2,TRBJ2-5,CASSQKVAGGFQETQYF,TGTGCCAGCAGCCAAAAGGTTGCGGGGGGCTTTCAAGAGACCCAGTACTTC
-,-,TRBV7-9,TRBJ1-2,CASSLVGGTAGYTF,TGTGCCAGCAGCTTAGTAGGGGGGACGGCTGGCTACACCTTC
once,TRBD1,TRBV5-1,TRBJ1-6,CASSSDRPQNSPLHF,TGCGCCAGCAGCTCGGACAGGCCACAAAATTCACCCCTCCACTTT
-,-,TRBV19,TRBJ1-5,CASRPEGFGGNQPQHF,TGTGCCAGTCGACCTGAGGGGTTTGGGGGCAATCAGCCCCAGCATTTT
-,-,TRBV27,TRBJ1-1,CASIRDRVNTEAFF,TGTGCCAGCATTCGAGACAGAGTGAACACTGAAGCTTTCTTT
-,TRBD1,TRBV6-5,TRBJ1-1,CASSGTGRDTEAFF,TGTGCCAGCAGCGGGACAGGGAGGGACACTGAAGCTTTCTTT
-,-,TRBV12-5,TRBJ1-6,CASGLQGIESPLHF,TGTGCTAGTGGTTTGCAGGGAATTGAGTCACCCCTCCACTTT
-,-,TRBV28,TRBJ1-4,CASTWGGSATNEKLFF,TGTGCCAGCACCTGGGGGGGATCAGCAACTAATGAAAAACTGTTTTTT
-,-,TRBV3-1/TRBV3-2,TRBJ1-2,CASSQIGFGYGYTF,TGTGCCAGCAGCCAGATTGGGTTTGGATATGGCTACACCTTC
-,TRBD1,TRBV3-1/TRBV3-2,TRBJ1-4,CASSQVPGTGSGSGEKLFF,TGTGCCAGCAGCCAAGTTCCCGGGACAGGGTCTGGAAGTGGTGAAAAACTGTTTTTT
-,-,TRBV27,TRBJ2-7,CASSFGDRTEQYF,TGTGCCAGCAGTTTTGGAGACAGAACCGAGCAGTACTTC
-,-,TRBV7-2,TRBJ2-7,CASSLEGLRYEQYF,TGTGCCAGCAGCTTAGAGGGACTCCGCTACGAGCAGTACTTC
-,-,TRBV27,TRBJ1-6,CASSFFRGGRSPLHF,TGTGCCAGCAGTTTTTTCAGGGGAGGCCGGTCACCCCTCCACTTT
-,-,TRBV7-2,TRBJ1-6,CASSLSSGMDSPLHF,TGTGCCAGCAGCTTATCTTCGGGTATGGATTCACCCCTCCACTTT
-,-,TRBV29-1,TRBJ1-5,CSVEEHPHSNQPQHF,TGCAGCGTTGAAGAACACCCCCATAGCAATCAGCCCCAGCATTTT
-,-,TRBV12-3/TRBV12-4,TRBJ1-1,CASNPGGAEAFF,TGTGCCAGCAACCCAGGCGGCGCTGAAGCTTTCTTT
-,-,TRBV3-1/TRBV3-2,TRBJ1-1,CASSRRSEEAFF,TGTGCCAGCAGCCGAAGATCGGAAGAAGCTTTCTTT
-,-,TRBV28,TRBJ1-1,CATLKEVDTEAFF,TGTGCCACCCTAAAAGAGGTGGACACTGAAGCTTTCTTT
-,-,TRBV9,TRBJ1-2,CASSDGGGLGFPF,TGTGCCAGCAGCGATGGGGGAGGGCTCGGGTTTCCCTTC
-,TRBD1,TRBV5-6,TRBJ1-2,CASSFADRAEGGYTF,TGTGCCAGCAGCTTCGCCGACAGGGCCGAAGGAGGCTACACCTTC